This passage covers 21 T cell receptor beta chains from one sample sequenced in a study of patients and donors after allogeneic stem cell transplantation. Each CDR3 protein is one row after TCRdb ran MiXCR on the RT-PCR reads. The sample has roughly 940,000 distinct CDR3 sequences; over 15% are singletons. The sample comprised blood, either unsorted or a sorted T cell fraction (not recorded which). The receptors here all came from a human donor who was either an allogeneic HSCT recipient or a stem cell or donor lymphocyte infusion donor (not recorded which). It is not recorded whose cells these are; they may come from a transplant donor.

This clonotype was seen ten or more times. In DNA, the CDR3 is TGTGCCAGCAGTGAACGGGGGGGCACTGAAGCTTTCTTT. Translation: CASSERGGTEAFF. The chain employs TRBV2 and TRBJ1-1, with D possibly matching TRBD1 (5 bases). The germline V gene encodes CDR1 SNHLY and CDR2 FYNNEI. This CDR3 has 13 residues. Trimming removed 2 bases at V and 4 bases at J, with 8 bases between.

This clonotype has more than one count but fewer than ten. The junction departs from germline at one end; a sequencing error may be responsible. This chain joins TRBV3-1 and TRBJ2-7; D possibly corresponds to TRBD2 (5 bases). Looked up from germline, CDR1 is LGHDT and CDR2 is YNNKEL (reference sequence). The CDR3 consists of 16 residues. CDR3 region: CASSEEGWYAPYEQYF. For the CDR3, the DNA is TGTGCCAGCAGCGAAGAGGGTTGGTACGCCCCCTACGAGCAGTACTTC.

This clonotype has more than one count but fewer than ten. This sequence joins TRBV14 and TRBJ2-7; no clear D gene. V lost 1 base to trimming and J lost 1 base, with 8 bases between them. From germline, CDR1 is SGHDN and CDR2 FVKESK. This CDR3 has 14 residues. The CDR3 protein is CASSQVQGSYEQYF. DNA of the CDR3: TGTGCCAGCAGCCAAGTGCAAGGGTCCTACGAGCAGTACTTC.

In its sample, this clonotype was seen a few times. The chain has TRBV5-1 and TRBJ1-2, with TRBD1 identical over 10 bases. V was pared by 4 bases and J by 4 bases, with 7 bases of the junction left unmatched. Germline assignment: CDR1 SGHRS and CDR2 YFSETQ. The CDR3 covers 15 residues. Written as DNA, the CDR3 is TGCGCCAGCAGCGAGGGGACAGGGGTGCGCTATGGCTACACCTTC. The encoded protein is CASSEGTGVRYGYTF.

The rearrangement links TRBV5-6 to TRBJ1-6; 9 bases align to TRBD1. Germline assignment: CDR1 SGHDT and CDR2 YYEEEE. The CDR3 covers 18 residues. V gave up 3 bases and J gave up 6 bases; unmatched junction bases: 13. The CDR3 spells CASSYIGQGWWFNSPLHF. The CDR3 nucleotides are TGTGCCAGCAGCTACATAGGACAGGGGTGGTGGTTTAATTCACCCCTCCACTTT.

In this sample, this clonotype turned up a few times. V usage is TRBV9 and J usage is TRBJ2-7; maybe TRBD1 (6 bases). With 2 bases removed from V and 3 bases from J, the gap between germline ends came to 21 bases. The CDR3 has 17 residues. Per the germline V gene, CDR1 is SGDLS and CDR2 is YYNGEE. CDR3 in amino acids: CASSVPEGEEHCYEQYF. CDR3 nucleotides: TGTGCCAGCAGCGTCCCCGAGGGGGAAGAACATTGCTACGAGCAGTACTTC.

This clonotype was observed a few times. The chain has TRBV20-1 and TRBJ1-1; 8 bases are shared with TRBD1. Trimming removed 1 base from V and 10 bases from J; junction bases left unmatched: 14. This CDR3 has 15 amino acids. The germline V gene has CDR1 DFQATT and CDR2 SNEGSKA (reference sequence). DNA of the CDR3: TGCAGTGCTAGAGGGGGAGGACAGGGAGGATTGACAGCTTTCTTT. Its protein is CSARGGGQGGLTAFF.

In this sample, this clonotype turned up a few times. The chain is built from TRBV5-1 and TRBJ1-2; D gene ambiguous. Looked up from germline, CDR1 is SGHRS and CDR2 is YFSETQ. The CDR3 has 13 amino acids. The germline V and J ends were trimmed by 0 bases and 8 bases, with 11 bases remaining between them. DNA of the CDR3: TGCGCCAGCAGCTTGGACGTCCGCGGAGGCTACACCTTC. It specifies CASSLDVRGGYTF.

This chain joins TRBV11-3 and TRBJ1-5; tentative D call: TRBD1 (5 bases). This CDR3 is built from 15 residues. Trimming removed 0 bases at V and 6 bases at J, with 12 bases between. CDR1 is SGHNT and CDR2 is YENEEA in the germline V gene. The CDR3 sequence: CASSLEGREFQPQHF. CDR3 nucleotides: TGTGCCAGCAGCTTAGAGGGCAGGGAATTTCAGCCCCAGCATTTT.

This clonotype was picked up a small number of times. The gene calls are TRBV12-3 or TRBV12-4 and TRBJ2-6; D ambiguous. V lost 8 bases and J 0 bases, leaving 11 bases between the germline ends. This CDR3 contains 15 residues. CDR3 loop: CASVGLHSGANVLTF. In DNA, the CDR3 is TGTGCCAGCGTAGGTCTGCACTCTGGGGCCAACGTCCTGACTTTC.

The CDR3 DNA reads as TGTGCCAGCAGCGGACCCGGGACTAGCGGTGTCGACGAGCAGTACTTC. It encodes CASSGPGTSGVDEQYF. This sequence joins TRBV7-3 and TRBJ2-7; 11 nucleotides line up with TRBD2. The CDR3 has 16 amino acids. Trimming removed 5 bases from V and 5 bases from J; junction bases left unmatched: 11. The germline gives CDR1 SGHTA, CDR2 FQGTGA. Based on the CDR3 plus reference TRBV7-3 and TRBJ2-7, the full variable domain is GAGVSQTPSNKVTEKGKYVELRCDPISGHTALYWYRQSLGQGPEFLIYFQGTGAADDSGLPNDRFFAVRPEGSVSTLKIQRTERGDSAVYLCASSGPGTSGVDEQYFGPGTRLTVT.

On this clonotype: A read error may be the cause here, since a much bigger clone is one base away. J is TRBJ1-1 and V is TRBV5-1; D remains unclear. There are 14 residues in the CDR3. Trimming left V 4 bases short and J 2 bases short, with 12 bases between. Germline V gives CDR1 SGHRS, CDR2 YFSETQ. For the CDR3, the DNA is TGCGCCAGCAGCCCGGGCGAGGTCAACACTGAAGCTTTCTTT. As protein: CASSPGEVNTEAFF.

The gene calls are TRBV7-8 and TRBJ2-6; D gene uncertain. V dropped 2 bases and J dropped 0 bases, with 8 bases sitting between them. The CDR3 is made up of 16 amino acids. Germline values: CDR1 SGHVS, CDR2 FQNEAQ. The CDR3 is CASSLTSSSGANVLTF. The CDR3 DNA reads TGTGCCAGCAGCTTAACGTCCTCCTCTGGGGCCAACGTCCTGACTTTC. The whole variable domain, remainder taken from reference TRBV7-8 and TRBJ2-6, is GAGVSQSPRYKVAKRGQDVALRCDPISGHVSLFWYQQALGQGPEFLTYFQNEAQLDKSGLPSDRFFAERPEGSVSTLKIQRTQQEDSAVYLCASSLTSSSGANVLTFGAGSRLTVL.

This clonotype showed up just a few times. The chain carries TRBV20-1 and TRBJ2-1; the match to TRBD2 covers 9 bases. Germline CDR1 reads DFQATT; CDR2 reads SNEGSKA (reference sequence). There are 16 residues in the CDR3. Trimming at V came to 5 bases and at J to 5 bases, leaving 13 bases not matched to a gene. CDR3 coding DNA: TGCAGTGCTGACCTGCTTGGGCTAGCGGGAAACAATGAGCAGTTCTTC. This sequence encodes CSADLLGLAGNNEQFF.

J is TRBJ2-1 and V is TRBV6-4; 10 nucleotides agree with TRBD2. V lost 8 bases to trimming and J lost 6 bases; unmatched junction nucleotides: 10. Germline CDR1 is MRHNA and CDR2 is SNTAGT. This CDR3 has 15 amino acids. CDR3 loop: CASANLAGGVNEQFF. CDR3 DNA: TGTGCCAGCGCCAACTTAGCGGGAGGTGTCAATGAGCAGTTCTTC.

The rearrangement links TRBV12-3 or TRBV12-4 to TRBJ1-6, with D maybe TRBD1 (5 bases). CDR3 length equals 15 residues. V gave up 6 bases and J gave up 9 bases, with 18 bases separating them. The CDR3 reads CASSLGGSIISPLHF. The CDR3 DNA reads TGTGCCAGCAGCCTTGGGGGGAGTATAATTTCACCCCTCCACTTT.

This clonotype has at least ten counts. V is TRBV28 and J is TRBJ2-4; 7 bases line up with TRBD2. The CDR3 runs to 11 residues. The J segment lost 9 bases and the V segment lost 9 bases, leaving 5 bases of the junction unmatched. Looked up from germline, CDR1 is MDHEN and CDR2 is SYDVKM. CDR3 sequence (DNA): TGTGCCAGTGGGGGGGGAGCCATTCAGTACTTC. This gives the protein CASGGGAIQYF.

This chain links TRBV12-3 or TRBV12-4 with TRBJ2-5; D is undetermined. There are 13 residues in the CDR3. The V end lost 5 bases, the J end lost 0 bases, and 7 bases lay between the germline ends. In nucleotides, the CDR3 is TGTGCCAGCAGTCGCAGCTACCAAGAGACCCAGTACTTC. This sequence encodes CASSRSYQETQYF.

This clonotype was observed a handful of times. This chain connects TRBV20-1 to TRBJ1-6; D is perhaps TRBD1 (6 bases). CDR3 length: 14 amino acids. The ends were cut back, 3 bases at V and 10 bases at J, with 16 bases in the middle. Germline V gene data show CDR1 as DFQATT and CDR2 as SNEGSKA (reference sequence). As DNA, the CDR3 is TGCAGTGCTAGGACGGGGGGGCTAGGATCACCCCTCCACTTT. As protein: CSARTGGLGSPLHF.

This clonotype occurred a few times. This CDR3 reads CSVSTGVYYGYTF. The CDR3 bases are TGCAGCGTTTCTACAGGGGTTTACTATGGCTACACCTTC. This chain joins TRBV29-1 and TRBJ1-2; 7 bases line up with TRBD1. The V gene end was trimmed by 5 bases and the J gene end by 3 bases; junction bases not matched to a gene: 6. The CDR3 has 13 residues. CDR1 is SQVTM, CDR2 ANQGSEA, per germline.

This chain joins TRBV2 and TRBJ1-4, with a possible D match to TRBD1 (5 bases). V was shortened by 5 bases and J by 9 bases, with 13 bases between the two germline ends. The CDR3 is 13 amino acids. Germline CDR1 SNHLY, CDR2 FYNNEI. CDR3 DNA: TGTGCCAGCAGTTTTGACAGAGAAAAAAAACTGTTTTTT. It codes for CASSFDREKKLFF.